The 27 T cell receptor beta chains given below trace back to one sample, sequenced in a study of blood T cell repertoires in COVID-19. Sequencing was performed with immunoSEQ multiplex PCR; in TCRdb, only in-frame clones are kept and a portion is missing. The table has about 150,000 clones, around four fifths seen once. Specimen: peripheral blood. All receptors come from a middle-aged woman with active or convalescent COVID-19.

The chain is built from TRBV21-1 and TRBJ1-1. TRBV21-1 is a documented pseudogene. This CDR3 has 10 amino acids. The CDR3 loop reads CDYANTEAFF. The CDR3 bases are TGTGACTACGCGAACACTGAAGCTTTCTTT.

This clone was seen a few times. The V gene is TRBV5-3, the J gene TRBJ1-2, with a possible D match to TRBD1 (6 bases). TRBV5-3 is sorted into the ORF group, with uncertain function. This CDR3 has 16 residues. Trimming stripped 3 bases from V and 7 bases from J, with 22 bases between. The CDR3 reads CARSSHPGGSASGYTF. CDR3 coding DNA: TGTGCCAGAAGCTCACACCCGGGGGGCTCTGCGTCTGGCTACACCTTC.

CDR3 DNA: TGTGCCAGCTCACCACGAGGGACAGCGAGCTCCTATAATTCACCCCTCCACTTT. As protein: CASSPRGTASSYNSPLHF. The genes are TRBV18 and TRBJ1-6; 7 positions agree with TRBD1. The germline V gene encodes CDR1 KGHSH and CDR2 LQKENI. Unmatched junction bases numbered 6, after V lost 1 base and J lost 0 bases. The CDR3 sequence is 18 residues long. Full variable domain (remainder filled in from reference TRBV18 and TRBJ1-6): NAGVMQNPRHLVRRRGQEARLRCSPMKGHSHVYWYRQLPEEGLKFMVYLQKENIIDESGMPKERFSAEFPKEGPSILRIQQVVRGDSAAYFCASSPRGTASSYNSPLHFGNGTRLTVT.

This sequence joins TRBV28 and TRBJ2-3; perhaps TRBD1 as D (6 bases). Deletions cut 5 bases from V and 2 bases from J, with 17 bases between. Per the germline V gene, CDR1 is MDHEN and CDR2 is SYDVKM. This CDR3 is built from 16 residues. The CDR3 protein is CASSRGQRGYTDTQYF. CDR3 DNA sequence: TGTGCCAGCAGTCGAGGACAGAGGGGGTACACAGATACGCAGTATTTT. Complete variable domain (other parts from reference TRBV28 and TRBJ2-3): DVKVTQSSRYLVKRTGEKVFLECVQDMDHENMFWYRQDPGLGLRLIYFSYDVKMKEKGDIPEGYSVSREKKERFSLILESASTNQTSMYLCASSRGQRGYTDTQYFGPGTRLTVL.

This chain links TRBV18 with TRBJ1-6; 8 nucleotides line up with TRBD1. Trimming took 6 bases from V and 0 from J; bases not matched to a gene: 13. Germline V gene sequence: CDR1 KGHSH, CDR2 LQKENI. The CDR3 covers 19 residues. CDR3: CASSLTGDFLGSYNSPLHF. The CDR3 nucleotides are TGTGCCAGCTCGCTGACAGGGGACTTCCTTGGCTCCTATAATTCACCCCTCCACTTT.

The sample holds one count of this clone. The V and J genes are TRBV4-1 and TRBJ1-2; D is undetermined. The CDR3 consists of 13 residues. Trimming stripped 0 bases from V and 7 bases from J, with 9 bases between. Germline loops: CDR1 MGHRA, CDR2 YSYEKL. The DNA for the CDR3 is TGCGCCAGCAGCCAAGATTCCGGGTCTGGCTACACCTTC. Translated: CASSQDSGSGYTF.

This clone showed up just a few times. The chain links TRBV2 to TRBJ2-7; TRBD2 matches at 8 bases. The germline V gene has CDR1 SNHLY and CDR2 FYNNEI. The CDR3 spans 16 residues. V was pared by 2 bases and J by 6 bases, with 12 bases of the junction left unmatched. The CDR3 here is CASSESWQREFIEQYF. Here the CDR3 DNA reads TGTGCCAGCAGTGAATCATGGCAGCGGGAGTTCATCGAGCAGTACTTC.

This sequence joins TRBV5-4 and TRBJ2-7, with TRBD2 identical over 10 bases. This CDR3 contains 15 residues. Germline CDR1 reads SGHNT; CDR2 reads YYREEE (reference sequence). Trimming at V came to 2 bases and at J to 3 bases, leaving 5 bases not matched to a gene. The CDR3 bases are TGTGCCAGCAGCTTCCAATCTAGCGGGGGCTACGAGCAGTACTTC. As protein: CASSFQSSGGYEQYF. The full variable domain, in which reference TRBV5-4 and TRBJ2-7 provide the parts outside the CDR3, is ETGVTQSPTHLIKTRGQQVTLRCSSQSGHNTVSWYQQALGQGPQFIFQYYREEENGRGNFPPRFSGLQFPNYSSELNVNALELDDSALYLCASSFQSSGGYEQYFGPGTRLTVT.

The chain couples TRBV4-2 to TRBJ1-6; the D is unclear. Per germline, CDR1 LGHNA and CDR2 YNFKEQ. Between the trimmed V and J ends, which lost 0 bases and 12 bases, there was a span of 6 bases. The CDR3 runs 12 residues. CDR3 loop: CASSQDLEPLHF. The CDR3 DNA reads as TGTGCCAGCAGCCAAGATTTAGAACCCCTCCACTTT.

The J gene is TRBJ1-2, the V gene TRBV6-5, with TRBD1 matching 12 bases. The J segment lost 10 bases and the V segment lost 5 bases, leaving 8 bases of the junction unmatched. Per the germline V gene, CDR1 is MNHEY and CDR2 is SVGAGI. The CDR3 totals 14 residues. The CDR3 DNA follows: TGTGCCAGCAGTCGGGACAGGGGGCGTAGGGCCTACACCTTC. This codes for CASSRDRGRRAYTF.

This chain uses TRBV7-2 with TRBJ2-1, with 7 bases that match TRBD2. Germline CDR1 and CDR2: SGHTA and FQGNSA. The J segment lost 6 bases and the V segment lost 1 base, leaving 3 bases of the junction unmatched. The CDR3 has 14 amino acids. CDR3 coding DNA: TGTGCCAGCAGCTTAGGGTGGGGGGGCAATGAGCAGTTCTTC. Translating it yields CASSLGWGGNEQFF.

The chain has TRBV30 and TRBJ1-2, with 12 nucleotides matching TRBD1. The CDR3 has 14 amino acids. The V segment lost 3 bases and the J segment 6 bases; nucleotides outside the gene matches: 5. Germline loops: CDR1 GTSNPN, CDR2 SVGIG (reference sequence). The CDR3 loop reads CAWSAGQGANGYTF. The DNA for the CDR3 is TGTGCCTGGAGCGCGGGACAGGGGGCTAATGGCTACACCTTC.

This clone was detected only once. The chain links TRBV19 to TRBJ1-4, with a weak D call TRBD1 (5 bases). CDR3 size: 13 residues. Germline values: CDR1 LNHDA, CDR2 SQIVND (reference sequence). Trimming removed 7 bases at V and 6 bases at J, with 12 bases between. CDR3 in DNA: TGTGCCAGTACGGTCCGGGGGTATGAAAAACTGTTTTTT. It translates to CASTVRGYEKLFF.

This chain uses TRBV9 with TRBJ1-1; D gene ambiguous. V lost 2 bases, J lost 3 bases, and 8 bases lay in between. Germline V gene sequence: CDR1 SGDLS, CDR2 YYNGEE. The CDR3 totals 13 residues. The CDR3 DNA sequence: TGTGCCAGCAGCGTGAGGTGGGACACTGAAGCTTTCTTT. It codes for CASSVRWDTEAFF.

The V call is TRBV6-5, the J call TRBJ1-4, with unresolved D. The germline V gene has CDR1 MNHEY and CDR2 SVGAGI. The V and J ends lost 0 bases and 8 bases respectively, with 16 bases between them. CDR3 length: 16 residues. CDR3 sequence (DNA): TGTGCCAGCAGTTACTCATCGGAGATCCGGGAAGAAAAACTGTTTTTT. As protein: CASSYSSEIREEKLFF.

The J gene is TRBJ1-2, the V gene TRBV7-8, with a weak D call TRBD1 (5 bases). The CDR3 length is 16 residues. CDR1 is SGHVS, CDR2 FQNEAQ, per germline. Trimming left V 4 bases short and J 2 bases short, with 17 bases between. The CDR3 coding sequence is TGTGCCAGCAGCTCCGCTCTCGGGGGGACGAACTATGGCTACACCTTC. It yields the protein CASSSALGGTNYGYTF.

This clone has a single count. This chain joins TRBV3-1 (or the pseudogene TRBV3-2) and TRBJ2-1; the match to TRBD1 covers 10 bases. CDR1 is LGHDT and CDR2 is YNNKEL in the germline V gene (reference sequence). The CDR3 extends over 20 amino acids. The J segment lost 4 bases and the V segment lost 0 bases, leaving 15 bases of the junction unmatched. The DNA of the CDR3 is TGTGCCAGCAGCCAAGATCGTTCGAAAGGCCGGGACAGGGGTTACAATGAGCAGTTCTTC. Encoded protein: CASSQDRSKGRDRGYNEQFF.

The chain couples TRBV29-1 to TRBJ2-1; 8 nucleotides align to TRBD1. CDR3 length equals 17 residues. Germline V gene sequence: CDR1 SQVTM, CDR2 ANQGSEA. The trim removed 3 bases at V and 1 base at J, leaving 11 bases unmatched. DNA of the CDR3: TGCAGCGTTGATACCACCGAAACAGGGGGTTCCTACAATGAGCAGTTCTTC. Translating gives CSVDTTETGGSYNEQFF.

The CDR3 is CASSLIQGRNTEAFF. The CDR3 DNA sequence: TGTGCCAGCAGCCTCATACAGGGCCGGAACACTGAAGCTTTCTTT. V is TRBV5-6 and J is TRBJ1-1; D perhaps matches TRBD1 (6 bases). Germline assignment: CDR1 SGHDT and CDR2 YYEEEE. This CDR3 is 15 amino acids long. Trimming removed 4 bases from V and 1 base from J, with 14 bases in between.

This chain connects TRBV19 to TRBJ1-2; D perhaps matches TRBD1 (6 bases). CDR1 LNHDA and CDR2 SQIVND come from the germline V gene (reference sequence). The CDR3 loop spans 12 amino acids. Trimming took off 3 bases at V and 11 bases at J, with 13 bases between the two ends. The CDR3 nucleotides are TGTGCCAGTAGTATTCAACAGGGTCGGTACACCTTC. Protein product: CASSIQQGRYTF.

Concerning this clone itself: Other DNA sequences in the sample encode the same CDR3. The rearrangement uses TRBV2 and TRBJ2-7; maybe TRBD1 (5 bases). The CDR3 sequence is 12 residues long. V was clipped by 6 bases and J by 4 bases, with 10 bases between them. Per germline, CDR1 SNHLY and CDR2 FYNNEI. The CDR3 nucleotides read TGTGCCAGCAGCCCACAGGTTTACGAGCAGTACTTC. Protein sequence: CASSPQVYEQYF.

CDR3 sequence reads: CASSSRLAGANTGELFF. The CDR3 bases are TGTGCCAGCAGTTCCCGACTAGCGGGAGCGAACACCGGGGAGCTGTTTTTT. This rearrangement joins TRBV6-2 or TRBV6-3 to TRBJ2-2; TRBD2 matches 12 bases. Trimming at V came to 4 bases and at J to 0 bases, leaving 3 bases not matched to a gene. Germline CDR1 reads MNHEY; CDR2 reads SVGEGT. The CDR3 spans 17 residues.

The gene calls are TRBV6-2 or TRBV6-3 and TRBJ1-5, with D tentatively TRBD1 (5 bases). Trimming shortened V by 6 bases and J by 5 bases, and 14 bases separated the two germline ends. In germline, CDR1 is MNHEY, CDR2 SVGEGT. This CDR3 has 14 residues. The CDR3 protein is CASSTGLRYQPQHF. DNA of the CDR3: TGTGCCAGCAGCACGGGACTTCGGTATCAGCCCCAGCATTTT.

This chain joins TRBV11-2 and TRBJ2-7, with D maybe TRBD2 (6 bases). V dropped 3 bases and J dropped 4 bases, with 10 bases sitting between them. Germline CDR1 SGHAT, CDR2 FQNNGV. The CDR3 contains 13 residues. In DNA, the CDR3 is TGTGCCAGCAGCTTCGGGACTGATTACGAGCAGTACTTC. Its protein product is CASSFGTDYEQYF.

V gene TRBV19 combines with J gene TRBJ2-6; no clear D gene. The germline V gene has CDR1 LNHDA and CDR2 SQIVND (reference sequence). The CDR3 runs to 13 residues. V was cut by 3 bases and J by 4 bases, with 4 bases left in between. The CDR3 DNA sequence: TGTGCCAGTAGTATTGTAGGGGCCAACGTCCTGACTTTC. This encodes CASSIVGANVLTF.

This chain links TRBV5-1 with TRBJ2-5; 7 positions match TRBD2. Germline assignment: CDR1 SGHRS and CDR2 YFSETQ. V lost 0 bases to trimming and J lost 5 bases; unmatched junction nucleotides: 7. This CDR3 has 15 amino acids. The CDR3 region is CASSLDGLGGETQYF. The CDR3 DNA sequence: TGCGCCAGCAGCTTGGACGGACTGGGGGGGGAGACCCAGTACTTC.

The V call is TRBV5-1, the J call TRBJ2-4; tentative D call: TRBD1 (5 bases). CDR1 is SGHRS, CDR2 YFSETQ, per germline. CDR3 length: 15 amino acids. Trimming pared 2 bases from V and 0 bases from J, leaving 9 bases between. CDR3 nucleotide sequence: TGCGCCAGCAGCTTTGACAGTCTAGCCAAAAACATTCAGTACTTC. Protein: CASSFDSLAKNIQYF.